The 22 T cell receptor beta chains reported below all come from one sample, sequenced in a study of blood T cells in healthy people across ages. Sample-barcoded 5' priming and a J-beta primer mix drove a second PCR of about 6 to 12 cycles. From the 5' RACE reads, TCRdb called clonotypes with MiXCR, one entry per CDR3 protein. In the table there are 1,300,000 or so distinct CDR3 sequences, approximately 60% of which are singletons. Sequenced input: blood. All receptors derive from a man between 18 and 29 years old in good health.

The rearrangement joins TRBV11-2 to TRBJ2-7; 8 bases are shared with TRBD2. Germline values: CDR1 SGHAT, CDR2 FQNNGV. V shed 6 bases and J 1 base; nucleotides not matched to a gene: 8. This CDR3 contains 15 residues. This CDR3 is CASRPSGRGSYEQYF. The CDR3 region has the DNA TGTGCCAGCAGACCGAGCGGGAGAGGGTCCTACGAGCAGTACTTC.

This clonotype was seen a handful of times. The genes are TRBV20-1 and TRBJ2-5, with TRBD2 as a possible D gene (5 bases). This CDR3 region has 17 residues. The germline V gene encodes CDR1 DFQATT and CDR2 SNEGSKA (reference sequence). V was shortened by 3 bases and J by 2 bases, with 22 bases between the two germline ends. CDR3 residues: CSARVSVGGPFQETQYF. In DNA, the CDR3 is TGCAGTGCTAGGGTGTCGGTGGGCGGGCCCTTTCAAGAGACCCAGTACTTC.

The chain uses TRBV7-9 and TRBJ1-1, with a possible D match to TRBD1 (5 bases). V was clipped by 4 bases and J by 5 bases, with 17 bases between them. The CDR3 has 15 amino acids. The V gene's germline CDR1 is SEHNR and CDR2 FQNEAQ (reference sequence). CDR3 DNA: TGTGCCAGCAGCTCTGCGGACAAGGGGCTAACTGAAGCTTTCTTT. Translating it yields CASSSADKGLTEAFF.

CDR3 sequence reads: CASNRGSSMNTEAFF. DNA of the CDR3: TGTGCCAGCAACAGGGGCTCCTCCATGAACACTGAAGCTTTCTTT. This chain uses TRBV5-6 with TRBJ1-1; 7 bases agree with TRBD1. The junction had 8 bases not matched to a gene; V was cut back by 6 bases and J by 0 bases. In germline, CDR1 is SGHDT, CDR2 YYEEEE. This CDR3 contains 15 residues. The whole variable domain, filled in from reference TRBV5-6 and TRBJ1-1, reads DAGVTQSPTHLIKTRGQQVTLRCSPKSGHDTVSWYQQALGQGPQFIFQYYEEEERQRGNFPDRFSGHQFPNYSSELNVNALLLGDSALYLCASNRGSSMNTEAFFGQGTRLTVV.

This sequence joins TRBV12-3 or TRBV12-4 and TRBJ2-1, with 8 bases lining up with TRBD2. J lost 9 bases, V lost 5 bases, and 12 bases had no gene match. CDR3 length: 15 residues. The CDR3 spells CASSPSTSAEGEQFF. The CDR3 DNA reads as TGTGCCAGCAGTCCTTCGACTAGCGCGGAGGGTGAGCAGTTCTTC.

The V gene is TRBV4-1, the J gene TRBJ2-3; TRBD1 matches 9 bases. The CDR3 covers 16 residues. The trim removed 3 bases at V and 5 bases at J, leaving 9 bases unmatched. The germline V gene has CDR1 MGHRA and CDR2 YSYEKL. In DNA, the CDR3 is TGCGCCAGCAGCCACGTCCCGGGACAGGGAATAGATACGCAGTATTTT. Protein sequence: CASSHVPGQGIDTQYF.

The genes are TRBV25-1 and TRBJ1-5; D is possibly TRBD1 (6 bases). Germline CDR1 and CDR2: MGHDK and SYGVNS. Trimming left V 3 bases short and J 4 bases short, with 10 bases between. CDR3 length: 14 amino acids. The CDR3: CASSDAQGNQPQHF. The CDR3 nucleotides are TGTGCCAGCAGTGACGCTCAGGGGAATCAGCCCCAGCATTTT.

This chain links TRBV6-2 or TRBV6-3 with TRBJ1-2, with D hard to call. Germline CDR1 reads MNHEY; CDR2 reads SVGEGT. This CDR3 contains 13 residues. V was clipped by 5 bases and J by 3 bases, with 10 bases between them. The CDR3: CASSVLRDYGYTF. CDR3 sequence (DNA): TGTGCCAGCAGTGTGCTGAGGGACTATGGCTACACCTTC.

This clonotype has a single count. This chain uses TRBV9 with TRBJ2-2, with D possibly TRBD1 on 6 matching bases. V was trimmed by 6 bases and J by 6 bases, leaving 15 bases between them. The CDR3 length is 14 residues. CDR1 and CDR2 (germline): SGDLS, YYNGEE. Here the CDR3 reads CASMETGTPGELFF. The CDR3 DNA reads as TGTGCCAGCATGGAGACAGGCACCCCCGGGGAGCTGTTTTTT.

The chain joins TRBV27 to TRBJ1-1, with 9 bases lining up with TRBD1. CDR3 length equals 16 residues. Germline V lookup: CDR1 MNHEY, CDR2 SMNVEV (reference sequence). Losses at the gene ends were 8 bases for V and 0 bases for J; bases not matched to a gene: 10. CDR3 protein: CASGEQGALLNTEAFF. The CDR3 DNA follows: TGTGCCAGCGGGGAACAGGGGGCCTTACTGAACACTGAAGCTTTCTTT.

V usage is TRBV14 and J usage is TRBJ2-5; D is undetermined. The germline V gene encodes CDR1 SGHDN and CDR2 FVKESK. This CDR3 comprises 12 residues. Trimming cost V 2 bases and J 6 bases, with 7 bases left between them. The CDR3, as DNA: TGTGCCAGCAGCCAATACGAGAAGACCCAGTACTTC. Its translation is CASSQYEKTQYF.

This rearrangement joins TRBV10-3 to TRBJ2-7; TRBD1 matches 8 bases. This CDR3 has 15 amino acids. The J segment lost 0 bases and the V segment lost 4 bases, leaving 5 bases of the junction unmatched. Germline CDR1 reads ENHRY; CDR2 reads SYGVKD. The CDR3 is CAISGRDRSSYEQYF. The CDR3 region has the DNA TGTGCCATCAGTGGCCGGGACAGGAGCTCCTACGAGCAGTACTTC.

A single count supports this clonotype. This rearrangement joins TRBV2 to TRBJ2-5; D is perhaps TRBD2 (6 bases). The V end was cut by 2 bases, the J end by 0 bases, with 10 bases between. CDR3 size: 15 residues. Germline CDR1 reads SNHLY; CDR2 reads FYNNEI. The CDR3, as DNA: TGTGCCAGCAGTGAACTAGCGTGGTACCAAGAGACCCAGTACTTC. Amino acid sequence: CASSELAWYQETQYF.

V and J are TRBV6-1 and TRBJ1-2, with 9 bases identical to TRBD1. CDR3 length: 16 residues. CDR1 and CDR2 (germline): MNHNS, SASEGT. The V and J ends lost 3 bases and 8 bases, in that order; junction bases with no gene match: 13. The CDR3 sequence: CASSESPGTGHGGYTF. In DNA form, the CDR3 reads TGTGCCAGCAGTGAGTCGCCGGGGACAGGGCATGGAGGCTACACCTTC.

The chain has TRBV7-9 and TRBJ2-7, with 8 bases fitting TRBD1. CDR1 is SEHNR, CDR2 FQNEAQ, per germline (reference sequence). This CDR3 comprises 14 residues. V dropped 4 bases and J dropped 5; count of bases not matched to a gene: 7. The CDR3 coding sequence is TGTGCCAGCAGCTCCGGACAGGGTTACCACGAGCAGTACTTC. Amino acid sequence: CASSSGQGYHEQYF.

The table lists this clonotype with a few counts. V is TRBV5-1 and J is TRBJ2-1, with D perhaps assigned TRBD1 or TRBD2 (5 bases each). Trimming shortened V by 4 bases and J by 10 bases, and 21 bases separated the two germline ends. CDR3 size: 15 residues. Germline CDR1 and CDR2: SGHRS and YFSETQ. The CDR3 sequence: CASSLNSGWGEEQFF. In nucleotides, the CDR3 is TGCGCCAGCAGCCTGAACTCAGGGTGGGGAGAGGAGCAGTTCTTC.

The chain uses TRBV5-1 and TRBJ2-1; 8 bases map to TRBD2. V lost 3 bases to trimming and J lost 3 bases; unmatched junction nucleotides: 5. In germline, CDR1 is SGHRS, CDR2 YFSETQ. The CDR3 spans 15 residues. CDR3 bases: TGCGCCAGCAGCTCGACTAGCGTACGCTACAATGAGCAGTTCTTC. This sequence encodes CASSSTSVRYNEQFF.

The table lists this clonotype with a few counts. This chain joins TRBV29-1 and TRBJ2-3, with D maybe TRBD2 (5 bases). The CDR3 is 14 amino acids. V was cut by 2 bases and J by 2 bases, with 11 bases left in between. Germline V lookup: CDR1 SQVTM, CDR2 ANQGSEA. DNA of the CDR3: TGCAGCGTTGAACAGGACGGGAACACAGATACGCAGTATTTT. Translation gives CSVEQDGNTDTQYF.

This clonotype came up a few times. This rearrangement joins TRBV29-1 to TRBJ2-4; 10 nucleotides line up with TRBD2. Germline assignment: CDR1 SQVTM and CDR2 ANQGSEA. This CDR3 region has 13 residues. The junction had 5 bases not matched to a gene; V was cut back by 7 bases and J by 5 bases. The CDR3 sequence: CSATSGGENIQYF. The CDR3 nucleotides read TGCAGCGCCACGAGCGGGGGGGAAAACATTCAGTACTTC.

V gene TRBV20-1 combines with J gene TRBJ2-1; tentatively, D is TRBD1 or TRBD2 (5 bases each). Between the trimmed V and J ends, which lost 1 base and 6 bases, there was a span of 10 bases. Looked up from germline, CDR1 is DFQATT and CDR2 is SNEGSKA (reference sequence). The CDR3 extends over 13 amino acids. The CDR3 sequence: CSARGGTPNEQFF. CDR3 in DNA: TGCAGTGCTAGAGGGGGGACCCCCAATGAGCAGTTCTTC.

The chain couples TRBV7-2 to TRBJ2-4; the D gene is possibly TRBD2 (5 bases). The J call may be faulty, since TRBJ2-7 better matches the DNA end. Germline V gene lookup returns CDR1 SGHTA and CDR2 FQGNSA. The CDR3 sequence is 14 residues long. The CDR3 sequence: CASSLAGGYHEQYF. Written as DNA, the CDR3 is TGTGCCAGCAGCTTAGCAGGCGGGTACCACGAGCAGTACTTC.

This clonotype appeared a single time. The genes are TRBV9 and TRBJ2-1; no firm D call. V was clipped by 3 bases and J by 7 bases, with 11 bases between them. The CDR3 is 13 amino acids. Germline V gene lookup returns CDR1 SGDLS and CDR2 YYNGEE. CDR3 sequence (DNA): TGTGCCAGCAGCGGTCGGGTATTGAATGAGCAGTTCTTC. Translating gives CASSGRVLNEQFF.